This T cell receptor beta chain was identified in a study of follicular helper T cells after annual influenza vaccination. The time point was: 2015-2016 season, pre-vaccination. Vaccine contraindications, substance abuse, HIV/AIDS, active malignancy and active illness excluded donors. Sequencing of TCRB used Survey level resolution. Repertoires were generated with immunoSEQ multiplex PCR, while TCRdb's copy carries only in-frame clones and drops some. The sample lists about 9,400 clones; 70% to 85% were seen once. V dropped 0 bases and J dropped 5 bases, with 12 bases sitting between them. Germline-derived CDR1 and CDR2 are SGDLS and YYNGEE. The CDR3 totals 14 residues.

This chain links TRBV9 with TRBJ2-7; D is possibly TRBD1 or TRBD2 (5 bases each). This TCR was sampled from an adult who received the influenza vaccine. Sequenced material: CXCR5+ CD38- circulating T follicular helper cells from blood, taken on the day of influenza vaccination. Subset reported: circulating Tfh, non-naive CD4+CXCR5+PD-1+ (ICOS+CD38+ or ICOS-CD38-). The CDR3 reads CASSVDFRGDEQYF. DNA of the CDR3: TGTGCCAGCAGCGTAGATTTTAGGGGAGACGAGCAGTACTTC.